A single sample gave rise to the 6 T cell receptor beta chains below, sequenced in a study of molecular identifiers for immune sequencing clone quantification. In TCRdb, the PCR reads were re-called with MiXCR into one record per CDR3 protein. The sample lists around 480,000 distinct CDR3 sequences, over 20% occurring once. Material for sequencing was naive CD8+ T cells from blood, with Jurkat cell RNA spiked in. As to subset: FACS-sorted CD8+CD4-CCR7+CD45RA+ naive T cells. These receptors originate from a human donor in good health. Some libraries in this study had Jurkat cell RNA spiked in.

This clonotype was observed many times. V and J are TRBV4-3 and TRBJ2-1; the match to TRBD2 covers 9 bases. Germline trimming cut 1 base from V and 10 bases from J; bases unmatched to any gene: 8. CDR3 length equals 15 residues. Germline V gene sequence: CDR1 LGHNA, CDR2 YSLEER. Written as DNA, the CDR3 is TGCGCCAGCAGCCAAGGGCGGGGGGGGTTCGGGGAGCAGTTCTTC. Its translation is CASSQGRGGFGEQFF.

This clonotype was detected ten times or more. The V and J genes are TRBV30 and TRBJ2-7, with 8 bases identical to TRBD1. Unmatched junction bases numbered 2, after V lost 0 bases and J lost 4 bases. This CDR3 is built from 13 residues. Per germline, CDR1 GTSNPN and CDR2 SVGIG (reference sequence). The CDR3, as DNA: TGTGCCTGGAGTGTTGGACAGGGATACGAGCAGTACTTC. The encoded protein is CAWSVGQGYEQYF.

This CDR3 is CSAWDRGLLFSNQPQHF. The CDR3 region has the DNA TGCAGTGCTTGGGACAGGGGTCTCCTTTTTAGCAATCAGCCCCAGCATTTT. The chain uses TRBV20-1 and TRBJ1-5, with 10 bases that match TRBD1. Germline V CDR1 and CDR2: DFQATT, SNEGSKA (reference sequence). V shed 5 bases, J shed 0 bases, and the junction held 10 bases outside the gene matches. CDR3 length: 17 amino acids.

This clonotype was found a few times. The chain recombines TRBV12-3 or TRBV12-4 with TRBJ2-1, with 14 nucleotides matching TRBD2. V shed 4 bases and J 5 bases; nucleotides not matched to a gene: 16. This CDR3 has 20 residues. CDR3 protein: CASSSPGTSGGGSGDNEQFF. The CDR3 DNA reads TGTGCCAGCAGTTCGCCAGGGACTAGCGGGGGAGGATCTGGGGACAATGAGCAGTTCTTC.

Concerning this clonotype: Because it lacks the conserved phenylalanine or tryptophan at the end, this CDR3 is likely a read error. The V call is TRBV5-6, the J call TRBJ2-7; 13 bases line up with TRBD2. This CDR3 spans 15 amino acids. J lost 2 bases, V lost 4 bases, and 3 bases had no gene match. The germline V gene has CDR1 SGHDT and CDR2 YYEEEE. The CDR3 sequence is CASSPGLAGTYEQYL. CDR3 sequence (DNA): TGTGCCAGCAGCCCGGGACTAGCGGGGACCTACGAGCAGTACCTC.

The V call is TRBV20-1, the J call TRBJ1-2, with no clear D. V was pared by 6 bases and J by 7 bases, with 6 bases between. The CDR3 is made up of 9 amino acids. The V gene's germline CDR1 is DFQATT and CDR2 SNEGSKA (reference sequence). The CDR3 region is CSAQSGYTF. As DNA, the CDR3 is TGCAGTGCCCAAAGTGGCTACACCTTC.